A single T cell receptor beta chain is shown here with its context. Its antigen is still unknown. The data derive from a study of blood T cells in healthy people across ages. Study-wide findings and caveats: There was no known CMV status for donors, so expanded clonotype changes were possibly confounded.

Each of the donors had 9 to 10 milliliters of peripheral blood drawn into EDTA-treated Vacutainer tubes. Total RNA extracted from each sample amounted to at least 5 micrograms. A second PCR of roughly 7 to 11 cycles used a sample-barcoded 5' primer and a J-beta primer mix. TCRdb processed the 5' RACE reads anew with MiXCR; each CDR3 protein has one entry. The sample includes 1.4 million or so distinct CDR3 sequences, approximately 42% of them seen just once. The TCR was taken from a woman in her late teens or twenties in good health. Sequencing used blood.

In DNA form, the CDR3 reads TGCAGTGCTAGCGGGACTAGCGGGGTCTCTAGCACAGATACGCAGTATTTT. Residues: CSASGTSGVSSTDTQYF. This chain joins TRBV20-1 and TRBJ2-3, with TRBD2 matching 13 bases. CDR3 length: 17 amino acids. J lost 0 bases, V lost 3 bases, and 6 bases had no gene match. The germline CDR1 and CDR2 sequences are DFQATT and SNEGSKA (reference sequence).